These 30 T cell receptor beta chains share one sample of origin, sequenced in a study of T cells in Graves' hyperthyroidism and ophthalmopathy. Amplification yielded TCR beta CDR3 regions, with RNA transcripts as the source. Researchers ran a first-round RT-PCR on the TCR CDR3 using the HTBI primer set. TCRdb reprocessed the multiplex PCR reads via MiXCR and lists one record per CDR3 protein. This sample has roughly 380,000 distinct CDR3 sequences; approximately 13% occur once, and the top ten carry about 20%. Input material: blood. Source of these receptors: a man aged 25-45 years with Graves' hyperthyroidism that later progressed to Graves' ophthalmopathy.

This chain uses TRBV9 with TRBJ2-1; the match to TRBD1 covers 10 bases. From germline, CDR1 is SGDLS and CDR2 YYNGEE. The CDR3 has 17 residues. After removal of 1 base from V and 1 base from J, the junction contained 5 bases not matched to a gene. CDR3 sequence reads: CASSVMGQGLSYNEQFF. The CDR3 nucleotides are TGTGCCAGCAGCGTAATGGGACAGGGGCTTTCCTACAATGAGCAGTTCTTC.

This clonotype was detected many times. The CDR3 DNA reads TGTGCCAGCAGTACGGACAGGGGAACTAATGAAAAACTGTTTTTT. It yields the protein CASSTDRGTNEKLFF. The chain recombines TRBV6-1 with TRBJ1-4; the match to TRBD1 covers 9 bases. Trimming took 5 bases from V and 1 from J; bases not matched to a gene: 2. Germline lookup yields CDR1 MNHNS and CDR2 SASEGT. This CDR3 spans 15 amino acids.

On this clonotype: A much larger clone differs from this one at a single base, so this may be a read error. The CDR3, as DNA: TGTGCCAGCAGACGCAGTTCCTATGGCCACACCTTC. Translating it yields CASRRSSYGHTF. The rearrangement uses TRBV2 and TRBJ1-2, with D hard to call. Germline CDR1 reads SNHLY; CDR2 reads FYNNEI. This CDR3 contains 12 residues.

The chain links TRBV5-4 to TRBJ2-7, with D perhaps being TRBD1 or TRBD2 (6 bases each). Germline V gene lookup returns CDR1 SGHNT and CDR2 YYREEE (reference sequence). The CDR3 runs to 16 residues. V was pared by 2 bases and J by 3 bases, with 18 bases between. The CDR3 here is CASSFGGGTILYEQYF. DNA for the CDR3: TGTGCCAGCAGCTTTGGGGGCGGGACAATTCTCTACGAGCAGTACTTC.

Comments on this clonotype: The junction shows a germline mismatch at one end, possibly a read error. The rearrangement uses TRBV28 and TRBJ1-4; tentatively, D is TRBD1 (5 bases). The CDR3 extends over 13 amino acids. Germline V gene lookup returns CDR1 MDHEN and CDR2 SYDVKM. CDR3 in amino acids: CASRGTYNEKLFF. In DNA, the CDR3 is TGTGCCAGCCGAGGGACGTATAATGAGAAACTGTTTTTT.

This clonotype was counted between two and nine times. The genes are TRBV19 and TRBJ2-2; D perhaps matches TRBD1 (6 bases). This CDR3 comprises 16 residues. CDR1 and CDR2 from the germline V gene are LNHDA and SQIVND (reference sequence). V was shortened by 10 bases and J by 0 bases, with 18 bases between the two germline ends. For the CDR3, the DNA is TGTGCCAACCCATCTCCCGGGACATCGAACACCGGGGAGCTGTTTTTT. Amino acids: CANPSPGTSNTGELFF.

Remarks on this clonotype: This may be a read error: a much more frequent sequence differs by one nucleotide. V gene TRBV20-1 combines with J gene TRBJ2-1; 9 bases agree with TRBD1. The CDR3 covers 15 residues. Looked up from germline, CDR1 is DFQATT and CDR2 is SNEGSKA (reference sequence). In DNA, the CDR3 is TGCGGTGCTAGAGGAACAGGGGGCGGCTACAATGAGCAGTTCTTC. Translating gives CGARGTGGGYNEQFF.

The rearrangement joins TRBV12-3 or TRBV12-4 to TRBJ2-5; 9 positions agree with TRBD2. The CDR3 length is 14 residues. V gave up 7 bases and J gave up 5 bases; unmatched junction bases: 8. The CDR3: CASNLAGERETQYF. CDR3 DNA sequence: TGTGCCAGCAACTTAGCGGGGGAGAGGGAGACCCAGTACTTC.

This clonotype was observed many times. The chain uses TRBV29-1 and TRBJ1-2, with a tentative D call TRBD1 (5 bases). From germline, CDR1 is SQVTM and CDR2 ANQGSEA. The CDR3 sequence is 16 residues long. The ends were cut back, 0 bases at V and 4 bases at J, with 18 bases in the middle. CDR3 amino acids: CSVEDWSSGTTYGYTF. CDR3 coding DNA: TGCAGCGTTGAAGATTGGTCTTCCGGGACGACCTATGGCTACACCTTC.

This clonotype has ten or more counts. The rearrangement joins TRBV6-1 to TRBJ1-5; the D gene is possibly TRBD1 (5 bases). The CDR3 length is 14 residues. V lost 3 bases to trimming and J lost 7 bases, with 13 bases between them. Germline V lookup: CDR1 MNHNS, CDR2 SASEGT. The CDR3 region is CASSEVLGTQPQHF. Written as DNA, the CDR3 is TGTGCCAGCAGTGAGGTACTTGGGACGCAGCCCCAGCATTTT.

The CDR3 bases are TGCGCCAGCAGCCAAGATAGCAGGGGTCAGCCCCAGCATTTT. Amino acids: CASSQDSRGQPQHF. The rearrangement joins TRBV4-1 to TRBJ1-5, with a tentative D call TRBD1 (6 bases). CDR3 length: 14 amino acids. Looked up from germline, CDR1 is MGHRA and CDR2 is YSYEKL. V shed 0 bases and J shed 6 bases, with 9 bases lying between them.

The V and J genes are TRBV20-1 and TRBJ2-3; 11 bases align to TRBD2. V lost 3 bases, J lost 5 bases, and 7 bases stayed unmatched. The CDR3 length is 15 residues. CDR1 and CDR2 from the germline V gene are DFQATT and SNEGSKA (reference sequence). CDR3 DNA: TGCAGTGCTAGGGGTCTAGCGGGGGGAAAAGATACGCAGTATTTT. Protein: CSARGLAGGKDTQYF.

This clonotype showed up many times. V and J are TRBV12-3 or TRBV12-4 and TRBJ1-1; D gene ambiguous. The CDR3 sequence is 14 residues long. V lost 5 bases and J lost 5, with 15 bases in between. CDR3 bases: TGTGCCAGCAGTCGAGGTCTTTTGGGGACTGAAGCTTTCTTT. Translation: CASSRGLLGTEAFF.

In this sample, this clonotype turned up many times. The J gene is TRBJ1-1, the V gene TRBV10-3, with no clear D. There are 18 residues in the CDR3. V was pared by 2 bases and J by 0 bases, with 19 bases between. CDR1 ENHRY and CDR2 SYGVKD come from the germline V gene. CDR3 nucleotide sequence: TGTGCCATCAGTGAGGAGAACGGACGGCCGAAGATGAACACTGAAGCTTTCTTT. This gives the protein CAISEENGRPKMNTEAFF.

This clonotype was observed a handful of times. The chain joins TRBV6-5 to TRBJ1-1; D call uncertain. The CDR3 runs 17 residues. Trimming stripped 0 bases from V and 6 bases from J, with 20 bases between. CDR1 and CDR2 (germline): MNHEY, SVGAGI. CDR3 protein: CASSYSPFSVLGAEAFF. In DNA, the CDR3 is TGTGCCAGCAGTTACTCGCCGTTCTCAGTCTTAGGCGCTGAAGCTTTCTTT.

This clonotype occurred many times. CDR3 sequence reads: CASSILAGAGEQYF. CDR3 coding DNA: TGTGCCAGCAGTATCCTAGCGGGGGCGGGGGAGCAGTACTTC. The chain has TRBV6-1 and TRBJ2-7; 10 positions match TRBD2. Germline-derived CDR1 and CDR2 are MNHNS and SASEGT. V lost 5 bases to trimming and J lost 7 bases; unmatched junction nucleotides: 8. This CDR3 is built from 14 residues.

This clonotype was observed many times. The chain couples TRBV7-8 to TRBJ2-1; D not resolved. The CDR3 is 14 residues long. The germline V and J ends were trimmed by 3 bases and 0 bases, with 6 bases remaining between them. Germline V gene data show CDR1 as SGHVS and CDR2 as FQNEAQ. For the CDR3, the DNA is TGTGCCAGCAGCTTCACGGCCTCCTACAATGAGCAGTTCTTC. As protein: CASSFTASYNEQFF.

This clonotype was observed a few times. The chain carries TRBV20-1 and TRBJ2-2; possible D gene TRBD1, 5 bases. With 1 base removed from V and 8 bases from J, the gap between germline ends came to 11 bases. This CDR3 is built from 13 residues. In germline, CDR1 is DFQATT, CDR2 SNEGSKA (reference sequence). CDR3 in amino acids: CSARGAPGGELFF. The CDR3 DNA sequence: TGCAGTGCTAGAGGGGCGCCAGGGGGGGAGCTGTTTTTT.

This clonotype occurred many times. The chain recombines TRBV20-1 with TRBJ2-5; 14 bases map to TRBD2. CDR1 DFQATT and CDR2 SNEGSKA come from the germline V gene (reference sequence). Unmatched junction bases numbered 9, after V lost 5 bases and J lost 4 bases. This CDR3 is built from 16 residues. CDR3 coding DNA: TGCAGTGCTCCAAGAGGGACTAGCGGGGGTCTAGAGACCCAGTACTTC. This translates into CSAPRGTSGGLETQYF.

This clonotype came up a few times. The V gene is TRBV19, the J gene TRBJ2-7, with a weak D call TRBD2 (5 bases). V lost 4 bases and J lost 0, with 7 bases in between. Looked up from germline, CDR1 is LNHDA and CDR2 is SQIVND (reference sequence). The CDR3 loop spans 13 amino acids. The CDR3 DNA reads as TGTGCCAGTAGTACCGGGGTCTCCTACGAGCAGTACTTC. Residues: CASSTGVSYEQYF. The full variable domain, its missing parts supplied by reference TRBV19 and TRBJ2-7, is DGGITQSPKYLFRKEGQNVTLSCEQNLNHDAMYWYRQDPGQGLRLIYYSQIVNDFQKGDIAEGYSVSREKKESFPLTVTSAQKNPTAFYLCASSTGVSYEQYFGPGTRLTVT.

In its sample, this clonotype was seen a few times. The chain carries TRBV24-1 and TRBJ1-5; D perhaps matches TRBD1 (5 bases). The CDR3 covers 13 residues. The germline CDR1 and CDR2 sequences are KGHDR and SFDVKD. Trimming took off 6 bases at V and 4 bases at J, with 9 bases between the two ends. The CDR3 DNA reads TGTGCCACCAGTCCCGGGGGGAATCAGCCCCAGCATTTT. Translated: CATSPGGNQPQHF.

The chain couples TRBV3-1 to TRBJ2-7; 10 nucleotides match TRBD1. Germline V gives CDR1 LGHDT, CDR2 YNNKEL (reference sequence). V was clipped by 1 base and J by 4 bases; unmatched bases: 13. CDR3 length: 18 amino acids. CDR3 protein: CASSQVAYRDRGTYEQYF. In DNA form, the CDR3 reads TGTGCCAGCAGCCAAGTCGCTTACCGGGACAGGGGTACGTACGAGCAGTACTTC.

This clonotype was detected many times. The chain joins TRBV5-1 to TRBJ2-3; 9 bases fit TRBD2. Germline loops: CDR1 SGHRS, CDR2 YFSETQ. This CDR3 has 16 residues. Unmatched junction bases numbered 12, after V lost 5 bases and J lost 5 bases. The CDR3 region is CASSIGLAGTRDTQYF. CDR3 nucleotide sequence: TGCGCCAGCAGTATAGGGCTAGCGGGGACCCGAGATACGCAGTATTTT.

The chain uses TRBV29-1 and TRBJ2-2, with 12 bases matching TRBD2. The ends lost 8 bases at V and 1 base at J; junction bases unmatched: 2. The CDR3 runs to 14 residues. Germline V lookup: CDR1 SQVTM, CDR2 ANQGSEA. CDR3 in amino acids: CSTTSGGNTGELFF. In DNA, the CDR3 is TGCAGCACGACTAGCGGGGGGAACACCGGGGAGCTGTTTTTT.

There are many counts of this clonotype. The chain is built from TRBV11-2 and TRBJ1-1; 7 bases are shared with TRBD1. J lost 5 bases, V lost 5 bases, and 8 bases had no gene match. Germline loops: CDR1 SGHAT, CDR2 FQNNGV. This CDR3 is built from 14 residues. CDR3 in DNA: TGTGCCAGCAGCCCGACAGGGTCAAGAACTGAAGCTTTCTTT. Its protein is CASSPTGSRTEAFF.

The table lists this clonotype with a few counts. V usage is TRBV4-2 and J usage is TRBJ1-2, with 9 bases matching TRBD1. The CDR3 loop spans 14 amino acids. CDR1 is LGHNA and CDR2 is YNFKEQ in the germline V gene. J was trimmed by 6 bases and V by 6 bases; bases with no gene match: 8. The CDR3 region has the DNA TGTGCCAGCAGGGGTTTACAGGGGGCAAATGGCTACACCTTC. This translates into CASRGLQGANGYTF.

This clonotype turned up a few times. The chain uses TRBV9 and TRBJ1-5; D is undetermined. Germline V gene data show CDR1 as SGDLS and CDR2 as YYNGEE. V was clipped by 4 bases and J by 2 bases, with 13 bases between them. The CDR3 consists of 15 residues. In DNA, the CDR3 is TGTGCCAGCAGCCCGGGGTTTTGGGGCAATCAGCCCCAGCATTTT. It encodes CASSPGFWGNQPQHF.

This sequence joins TRBV3-1 and TRBJ2-1; possible D gene TRBD2, 5 bases. This CDR3 has 12 amino acids. Looked up from germline, CDR1 is LGHDT and CDR2 is YNNKEL (reference sequence). V was pared by 0 bases and J by 10 bases, with 7 bases between. The CDR3 sequence: CASSQDWREQFF. CDR3 nucleotide sequence: TGTGCCAGCAGCCAAGATTGGAGGGAGCAGTTCTTC.

This clonotype has just a few counts. V gene TRBV3-1 combines with J gene TRBJ2-7; D gene unclear. This CDR3 is built from 13 residues. Germline CDR1 and CDR2: LGHDT and YNNKEL (reference sequence). Between the trimmed V and J ends, which lost 1 base and 5 bases, there was a span of 9 bases. Here the CDR3 reads CASSQVQSHEQYF. The CDR3, as DNA: TGTGCCAGCAGCCAAGTTCAGAGCCACGAGCAGTACTTC.

This clonotype turned up a few times. The chain couples TRBV5-6 to TRBJ2-6; possible D gene TRBD1, 6 bases. Germline values: CDR1 SGHDT, CDR2 YYEEEE. The CDR3 sequence is 16 residues long. V was trimmed by 5 bases and J by 4 bases, leaving 16 bases between them. The CDR3 loop reads CASSRPQGTGANVLTF. CDR3 DNA sequence: TGTGCCAGCAGTCGTCCGCAGGGGACGGGGGCCAACGTCCTGACTTTC.